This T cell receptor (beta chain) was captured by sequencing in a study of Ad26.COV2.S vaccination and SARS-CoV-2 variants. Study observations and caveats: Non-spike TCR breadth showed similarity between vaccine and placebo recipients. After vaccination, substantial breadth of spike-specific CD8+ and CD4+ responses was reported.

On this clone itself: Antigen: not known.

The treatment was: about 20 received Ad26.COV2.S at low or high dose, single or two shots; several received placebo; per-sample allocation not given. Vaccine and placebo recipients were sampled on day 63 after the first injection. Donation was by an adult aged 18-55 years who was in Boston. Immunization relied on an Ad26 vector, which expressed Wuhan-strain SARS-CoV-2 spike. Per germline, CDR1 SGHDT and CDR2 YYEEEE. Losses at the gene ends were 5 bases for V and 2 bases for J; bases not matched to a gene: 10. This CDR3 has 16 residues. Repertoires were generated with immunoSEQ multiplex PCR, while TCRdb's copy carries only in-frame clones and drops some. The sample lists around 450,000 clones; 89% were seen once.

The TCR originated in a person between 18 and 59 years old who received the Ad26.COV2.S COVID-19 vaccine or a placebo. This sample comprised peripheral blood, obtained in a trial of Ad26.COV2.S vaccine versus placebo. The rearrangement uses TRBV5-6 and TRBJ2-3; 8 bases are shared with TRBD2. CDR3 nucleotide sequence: TGTGCCAGCAGTCTTATCGGGGGGGCGGACACAGATACGCAGTATTTT. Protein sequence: CASSLIGGADTDTQYF.